This is a list of T cell receptor beta chains from one sample in a study of technical replicates of blood from several donors. Only in-frame clones appear in the TCRdb table, and some are missing; sequencing was by immunoSEQ multiplex PCR. This table holds about 57,000 clones, around 95% found once. Material for sequencing was PBMCs. Receptors were obtained from a human donor in good health. Some clones in this sample may be carry-over from other donors' samples. The CDR3 runs from the conserved cysteine through the conserved F or W. The D gene is left open where the match is weak. Where a row states a size, it is once, few, many or the class of an expanded clone; other rows omit it.

d_gene	abundance	v_gene	j_gene	CDR3aa	CDR3nt
TRBD2	-	TRBV27	TRBJ2-1	CASSISGTSGNEQFF	TGTGCCAGCAGTATCTCCGGGACTAGCGGAAATGAGCAGTTCTTC
-	few	TRBV2	TRBJ1-1	CATRERTNTEAFF	TGTGCCACGCGGGAACGGACGAACACTGAAGCTTTCTTT
-	many	TRBV7-2	TRBJ1-1	CASSLRNLNTEAFF	TGTGCCAGCAGCTTGAGAAATTTGAACACTGAAGCTTTCTTT
-	-	TRBV5-1	TRBJ1-1	CASSLNVQGPNTEAFF	TGCGCCAGCAGCTTGAATGTTCAGGGCCCGAACACTGAAGCTTTCTTT
TRBD1	-	TRBV18	TRBJ1-3	CASSQGAGGNTIYF	TGTGCCAGCTCACAGGGGGCCGGTGGAAACACCATATATTTT
TRBD1	-	TRBV5-1	TRBJ1-1	CASSPGQGTLFTEAFF	TGCGCCAGCAGCCCAGGACAGGGGACCCTTTTCACTGAAGCTTTCTTT
TRBD2	-	TRBV11-2	TRBJ2-1	CASTLLAGGPIYDEQFF	TGTGCCAGCACCCTTCTAGCGGGAGGGCCTATCTATGATGAGCAGTTCTTC
-	-	TRBV4-3	TRBJ2-2	CASSQDVHTGELFF	TGCGCCAGCAGCCAAGACGTTCACACCGGGGAGCTGTTTTTT
-	-	TRBV4-2	TRBJ2-1	CASSQDTQRPYNEQFF	TGTGCCAGCAGCCAAGATACCCAGCGACCCTACAATGAGCAGTTCTTC
-	-	TRBV7-9	TRBJ2-1	CASSLTGGPNEQFF	TGTGCCAGCAGCTTAACCGGAGGGCCCAATGAGCAGTTCTTC
TRBD1	few	TRBV11-1	TRBJ1-6	CASSFDRVNSPLHF	TGTGCCAGCAGCTTCGACAGGGTTAATTCACCCCTCCACTTT
-	-	TRBV6-5	TRBJ2-2	CASSYSVKNTGELFF	TGTGCCAGCAGTTATTCAGTGAAGAACACCGGGGAGCTGTTTTTT
-	-	TRBV9	TRBJ2-1	CASSVEGQPFVEQFF	TGTGCCAGCAGCGTAGAAGGACAGCCGTTTGTCGAGCAGTTCTTC
TRBD1	-	TRBV6-1	TRBJ1-5	CASSDREGAQPQHF	TGTGCCAGCAGTGATCGGGAGGGGGCGCAGCCCCAGCATTTT
TRBD1	-	TRBV25-1	TRBJ1-1	CASSAYRGNTEAFF	TGTGCCAGCAGTGCTTACAGGGGGAACACTGAAGCTTTCTTT
TRBD1	-	TRBV2	TRBJ1-5	CASSSTGELAYSNQPQHF	TGTGCCAGCAGTTCGACAGGGGAGTTGGCTTATAGCAATCAGCCCCAGCATTTT
TRBD2	-	TRBV19	TRBJ2-2	CASSSRLAGNTGELFF	TGTGCCAGTAGTTCCAGACTAGCGGGTAACACCGGGGAGCTGTTTTTT